What follows describes a single T cell receptor (beta chain). The antigen remains unidentified. 5'RACE with constant-segment primers yielded barcoded, UMI-tagged TCR alpha and TCR beta cDNA libraries. MiXCR, applied by TCRdb to the 5' RACE reads, yields one record per CDR3 protein. Of approximately 44,000 distinct CDR3 sequences detected, about 7.3% appear once; the ten largest clones hold about 1.5%. This entry belongs to a study of T-cell memory formation after mild COVID-19. Study results and limitations: In second-wave clones peaking day 37, SARS-CoV-2 specificity remained unconfirmed. While clones contracting from day 15 to 85 were balanced between CD4 and CD8, later expanders leaned CD4+. Cross-reactive memory seemingly joined, as some responding clones were found in pre-infection memory.

The germline CDR1 and CDR2 sequences are SGHTA and FQGNSA. V dropped 1 base and J dropped 8 bases, with 8 bases sitting between them. The CDR3 is 13 amino acids. The V and J genes are TRBV7-2 and TRBJ1-4; no reliable D call. Sequenced material: PBMCs or a T cell subset sorted from them (not recorded which). The TCR sequence derives from a man aged 18 to 30 who had mild COVID-19 (a few samples of this study predate the infection). Cell type and time point are not known. In DNA form, the CDR3 reads TGTGCCAGCAGCTTAGGAGGAGGGGAAAAACTGTTTTTT. Its translation is CASSLGGGEKLFF. Drawing the rest from reference TRBV7-2 and TRBJ1-4, the complete variable domain is GAGVSQSPSNKVTEKGKDVELRCDPISGHTALYWYRQSLGQGLEFLIYFQGNSAPDKSGLPSDRFSAERTGGSVSTLTIQRTQQEDSAVYLCASSLGGGEKLFFGSGTQLSVL.